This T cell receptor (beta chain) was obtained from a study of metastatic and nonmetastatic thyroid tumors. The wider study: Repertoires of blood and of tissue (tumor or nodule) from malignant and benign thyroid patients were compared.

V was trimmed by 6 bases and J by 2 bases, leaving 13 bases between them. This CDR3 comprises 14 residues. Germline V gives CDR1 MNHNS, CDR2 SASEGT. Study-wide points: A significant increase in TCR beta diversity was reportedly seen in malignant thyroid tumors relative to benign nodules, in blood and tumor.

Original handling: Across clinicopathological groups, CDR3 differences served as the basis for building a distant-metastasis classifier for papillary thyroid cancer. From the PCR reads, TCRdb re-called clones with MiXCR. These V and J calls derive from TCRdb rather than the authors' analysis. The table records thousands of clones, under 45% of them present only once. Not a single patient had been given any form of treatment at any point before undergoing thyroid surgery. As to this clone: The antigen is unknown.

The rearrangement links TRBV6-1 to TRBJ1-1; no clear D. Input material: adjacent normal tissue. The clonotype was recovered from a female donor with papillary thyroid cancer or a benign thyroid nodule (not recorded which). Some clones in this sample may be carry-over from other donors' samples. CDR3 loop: CASSKSKANTEAFF. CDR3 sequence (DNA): TGTGCCAGCAGCAAATCAAAGGCTAACACTGAAGCTTTCTTT.